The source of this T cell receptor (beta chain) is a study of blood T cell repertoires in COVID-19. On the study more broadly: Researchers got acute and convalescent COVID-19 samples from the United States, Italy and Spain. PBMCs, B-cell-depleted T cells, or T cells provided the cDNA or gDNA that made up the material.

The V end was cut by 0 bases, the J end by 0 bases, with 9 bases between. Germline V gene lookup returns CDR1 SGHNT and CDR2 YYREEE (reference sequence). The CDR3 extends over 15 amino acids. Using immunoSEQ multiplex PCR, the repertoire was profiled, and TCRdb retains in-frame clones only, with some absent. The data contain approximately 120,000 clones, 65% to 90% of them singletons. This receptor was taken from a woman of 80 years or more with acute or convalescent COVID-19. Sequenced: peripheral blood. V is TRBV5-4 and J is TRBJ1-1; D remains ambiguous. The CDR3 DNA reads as TGTGCCAGCAGCTTGGAGCTGGAGATGAACACTGAAGCTTTCTTT. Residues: CASSLELEMNTEAFF.